These 19 T cell receptor beta chains originate from one sample sequenced in a study of identical twins. Using its own MiXCR run on the 5' RACE reads, TCRdb lists one record per CDR3 protein. Of approximately 220,000 distinct CDR3 sequences in the sample, 7.5% were seen once. These same records also appear under a second study, on yellow fever vaccine responses in identical twins.

The specimen was memory (CD45RO+) T cells sorted from blood. Receptors originate from a woman in her late teens or twenties in good health.

This clonotype was seen more than once but under ten times. The DNA of the CDR3 is TGTGCCAGCAGCTTAAATAGAGGGGGTAGAACAGATACGCAGTATTTT. Its protein is CASSLNRGGRTDTQYF. The gene calls are TRBV7-3 and TRBJ2-3; TRBD1 is a possible D gene (6 bases). CDR3 length: 16 amino acids. Trimming stripped 1 base from V and 3 bases from J, with 14 bases between. Germline V lookup: CDR1 SGHTA, CDR2 FQGTGA.

There are many counts of this clonotype. The gene calls are TRBV28 and TRBJ2-3; D is uncertain. The CDR3 runs 16 residues. V lost 2 bases to trimming and J lost 1 base, with 13 bases between them. CDR1 and CDR2 from the germline V gene are MDHEN and SYDVKM. The CDR3 sequence: CASSLSPSPGTDTQYF. DNA of the CDR3: TGTGCCAGCAGTTTAAGCCCCAGCCCGGGCACAGATACGCAGTATTTT. Full variable domain (missing parts from reference TRBV28 and TRBJ2-3): DVKVTQSSRYLVKRTGEKVFLECVQDMDHENMFWYRQDPGLGLRLIYFSYDVKMKEKGDIPEGYSVSREKKERFSLILESASTNQTSMYLCASSLSPSPGTDTQYFGPGTRLTVL.

In this sample, this clonotype turned up many times. The chain joins TRBV6-1 to TRBJ2-2; TRBD1 agrees at 7 bases. Germline CDR1 reads MNHNS; CDR2 reads SASEGT. The V and J ends lost 5 bases and 3 bases, in that order; junction bases with no gene match: 9. This CDR3 spans 16 amino acids. CDR3 bases: TGTGCCAGCAGTCCCAAACCGGGACAGTACACCGGGGAGCTGTTTTTT. Amino acids: CASSPKPGQYTGELFF.

At least ten counts were recorded for this clonotype. This rearrangement joins TRBV21-1 to TRBJ2-5; whether TRBD1, the table's D call, matches the DNA was not checked. TRBV21-1 is a documented pseudogene. CDR3 length equals 14 residues. The CDR3 DNA follows: TGTGCCAGCAGCAAACCGGGACAGGGAGAGACCCAGTACTTC. This codes for CASSKPGQGETQYF.

The chain has TRBV6-5 and TRBJ1-5; 7 bases fit TRBD1. Looked up from germline, CDR1 is MNHEY and CDR2 is SVGAGI. Trimming cost V 0 bases and J 2 bases; bases outside gene matches: 7. The CDR3 loop spans 17 amino acids. For the CDR3, the DNA is TGTGCCAGCAGTTACTCCTCCCCTGGGACAGGCAATCAGCCCCAGCATTTT. Translated, it gives CASSYSSPGTGNQPQHF.

V and J are TRBV15 and TRBJ1-3; no definite D call. With 5 bases removed from V and 4 bases from J, the gap between germline ends came to 21 bases. Germline V gene data show CDR1 as LNHNV and CDR2 as YYDKDF (reference sequence). The CDR3 extends over 17 amino acids. The CDR3 loop reads CATSSGRRTEPGNTIYF. As DNA, the CDR3 is TGTGCCACCAGCTCGGGGAGACGGACGGAGCCGGGAAACACCATATATTTT.

This clonotype appeared a few times. The rearrangement links TRBV5-1 to TRBJ2-5; D could derive from TRBD1 or TRBD2 (5 bases each). This CDR3 has 16 residues. V lost 0 bases to trimming and J lost 0 bases, with 12 bases between them. The V gene's germline CDR1 is SGHRS and CDR2 YFSETQ. CDR3 sequence: CASSLGGSKDQETQYF. The CDR3 coding sequence is TGCGCCAGCAGCTTGGGGGGGAGTAAAGACCAAGAGACCCAGTACTTC.

J is TRBJ1-2 and V is TRBV9; tentative D call: TRBD1 (6 bases). Germline-derived CDR1 and CDR2 are SGDLS and YYNGEE. V lost 5 bases to trimming and J lost 0 bases, with 14 bases between them. This CDR3 has 15 amino acids. Written as DNA, the CDR3 is TGTGCCAGCAGACCACAGGGAATCTCTAACTATGGCTACACCTTC. Residues: CASRPQGISNYGYTF.

This clonotype was counted only a few times. The V and J genes are TRBV7-2 and TRBJ2-1, with TRBD2 matching over 16 bases. Losses at the gene ends were 4 bases for V and 9 bases for J; bases not matched to a gene: 6. The CDR3 length is 16 residues. The germline V gene has CDR1 SGHTA and CDR2 FQGNSA. The CDR3 DNA follows: TGTGCCAGCAGCTCCGGGACTAGCGGGGGGGCTGGTGAGCAGTTCTTC. This encodes CASSSGTSGGAGEQFF.

The V call is TRBV7-9, the J call TRBJ1-4; the D gene is possibly TRBD1 (6 bases). In germline, CDR1 is SEHNR, CDR2 FQNEAQ (reference sequence). Trimming took off 7 bases at V and 4 bases at J, with 10 bases between the two ends. This CDR3 spans 13 amino acids. The CDR3 nucleotides are TGTGCCAGCAAGGGACAACTTAATGAAAAACTGTTTTTT. It codes for CASKGQLNEKLFF.

This clonotype was counted at least ten times. The rearrangement joins TRBV5-6 to TRBJ2-5; no clear D. This CDR3 has 16 residues. CDR1 is SGHDT, CDR2 YYEEEE, per germline. V was shortened by 0 bases and J by 5 bases, with 17 bases between the two germline ends. The CDR3 is CASSLGRRPSRETQYF. For the CDR3, the DNA is TGTGCCAGCAGCTTGGGAAGAAGACCCTCACGGGAGACCCAGTACTTC.

This clonotype appeared many times. J is TRBJ2-2 and V is TRBV11-2; D possibly matches TRBD1 or TRBD2 (5 bases each). CDR1 and CDR2 (germline): SGHAT, FQNNGV. Between the trimmed V and J ends, which lost 4 bases and 10 bases, there was a span of 13 bases. This CDR3 region has 13 residues. This CDR3 is CASSSGPLTELFF. CDR3 nucleotide sequence: TGTGCCAGCAGCTCGGGACCCCTGACGGAGCTGTTTTTT. The whole variable domain, remainder taken from reference TRBV11-2 and TRBJ2-2, is EAGVAQSPRYKIIEKRQSVAFWCNPISGHATLYWYQQILGQGPKLLIQFQNNGVVDDSQLPKDRFSAERLKGVDSTLKIQPAKLEDSAVYLCASSSGPLTELFFGEGSRLTVL.

A few counts support this clonotype. The chain recombines TRBV25-1 with TRBJ2-1; 9 bases align to TRBD2. Germline-derived CDR1 and CDR2 are MGHDK and SYGVNS. V dropped 3 bases and J dropped 0; count of bases not matched to a gene: 6. The CDR3 covers 17 residues. The CDR3 DNA reads as TGTGCCAGCAGTGAGTCCAGCGGGGGGCACTCCTACAATGAGCAGTTCTTC. It codes for CASSESSGGHSYNEQFF.

This clonotype was seen many times. The chain recombines TRBV28 with TRBJ2-1, with 10 bases matching TRBD2. The CDR3 runs to 15 residues. Germline loops: CDR1 MDHEN, CDR2 SYDVKM. Unmatched junction bases numbered 8, after V lost 4 bases and J lost 8 bases. The CDR3 sequence is CASSSLAGGIDEQFF. CDR3 bases: TGTGCCAGCAGTTCCTTAGCGGGGGGCATTGATGAGCAGTTCTTC.

The gene calls are TRBV9 and TRBJ1-6; no definite D call. There are 14 residues in the CDR3. V lost 2 bases and J lost 9, with 12 bases in between. CDR1 is SGDLS, CDR2 YYNGEE, per germline. The CDR3 region has the DNA TGTGCCAGCAGCGTGGACGCCGGAGTTTCACCCCTCCACTTT. Protein: CASSVDAGVSPLHF.

The sample holds a few counts of this clonotype. The junction departs from germline at one end; a sequencing error may be responsible. The rearrangement uses TRBV7-7 and TRBJ2-1, with 7 nucleotides matching TRBD2. Germline loops: CDR1 SSHAT, CDR2 FNYEAQ (reference sequence). The CDR3 spans 15 residues. CDR3 DNA sequence: TGTGCTAGCAGCTTAGGGGTCGGGGGGAGCAATGAGCAGTTCTTC. Amino acid sequence: CASSLGVGGSNEQFF.

This sequence joins TRBV5-4 and TRBJ2-4; 11 bases map to TRBD1. V was clipped by 3 bases and J by 0 bases; unmatched bases: 2. Per germline, CDR1 SGHNT and CDR2 YYREEE (reference sequence). The CDR3 is made up of 16 amino acids. The DNA of the CDR3 is TGTGCCAGCAGCTACGGGACAGGGGGAGCCAAAAACATTCAGTACTTC. The encoded protein is CASSYGTGGAKNIQYF.

The chain links TRBV6-5 to TRBJ1-1, with D unresolved. Germline V gene data show CDR1 as MNHEY and CDR2 as SVGAGI. V was shortened by 2 bases and J by 0 bases, with 4 bases between the two germline ends. This CDR3 has 13 residues. The DNA of the CDR3 is TGTGCCAGCAGTTACGAGATGAACACTGAAGCTTTCTTT. Translation gives CASSYEMNTEAFF.

This clonotype was recorded at least ten times. The chain employs TRBV6-6 and TRBJ1-5; 9 bases agree with TRBD1. The junction had 7 bases not matched to a gene; V was cut back by 10 bases and J by 6 bases. CDR1 is MNHNY, CDR2 SVGAGI, per germline (reference sequence). The CDR3 runs 13 residues. The CDR3 region is CATGTGSAQPQHF. The CDR3 DNA is TGTGCCACCGGGACAGGGTCGGCTCAGCCCCAGCATTTT.